These 4 T cell receptor beta chains share one sample of origin, sequenced in a study of T cell responses to AZD1222 COVID-19 vaccine. Generated by immunoSEQ multiplex PCR, the TCRdb table keeps only in-frame clones and is missing some. Counted here are some 100,000 clones, around 87% occurring once; the ten biggest clones make up 4% to 5.5%. The sequencing here drew on peripheral blood, taken 28 days after the second AZD1222 dose. The receptors were gathered from an adult who received the AZD1222 COVID-19 vaccine.

J is TRBJ1-2 and V is TRBV28; D is ambiguous. Trimming removed 8 bases from V and 5 bases from J, with 9 bases in between. Germline V lookup: CDR1 MDHEN, CDR2 SYDVKM. The CDR3 totals 11 residues. The CDR3 sequence: CASRWEYGYTF. The CDR3 nucleotides read TGTGCCAGCCGTTGGGAGTATGGCTACACCTTC.

J is TRBJ1-2 and V is TRBV6-2 or TRBV6-3; 7 bases are shared with TRBD1. Germline values: CDR1 MNHEY, CDR2 SVGEGT. The CDR3 spans 15 residues. The ends lost 4 bases at V and 1 base at J; junction bases unmatched: 6. The CDR3: CASSFYRGLNYGYTF. For the CDR3, the DNA is TGTGCCAGCAGTTTCTACAGGGGTCTTAACTATGGCTACACCTTC.

A remark on this clone: One end of the junction fails to match germline, which may point to a read error. The V call is TRBV28, the J call TRBJ1-2; D not resolved. The length of the CDR3 is 13 residues. The V gene's germline CDR1 is MDHEN and CDR2 SYDVKM. The CDR3 DNA sequence: TGTGCCACCAGTCCCGGGGATGACTATGGCTACACCTTC. Residues: CATSPGDDYGYTF.

The chain employs TRBV12-3 or TRBV12-4 and TRBJ2-5; D unresolved. The length of the CDR3 is 13 residues. The V end lost 6 bases, the J end lost 1 base, and 9 bases lay between the germline ends. The CDR3 DNA sequence: TGTGCCAGCAGGGTCAACTCCCAAGAGACCCAGTACTTC. Translating gives CASRVNSQETQYF.